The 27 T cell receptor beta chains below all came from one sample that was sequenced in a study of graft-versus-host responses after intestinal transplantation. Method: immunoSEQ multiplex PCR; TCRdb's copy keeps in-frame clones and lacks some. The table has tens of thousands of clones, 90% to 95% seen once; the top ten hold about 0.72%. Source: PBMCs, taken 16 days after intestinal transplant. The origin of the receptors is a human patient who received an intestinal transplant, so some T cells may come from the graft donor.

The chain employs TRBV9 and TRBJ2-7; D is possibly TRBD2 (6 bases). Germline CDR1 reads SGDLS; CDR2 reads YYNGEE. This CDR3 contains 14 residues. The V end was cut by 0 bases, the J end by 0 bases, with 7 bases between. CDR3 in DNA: TGTGCCAGCAGCGTAGGGAGGGACTCCTACGAGCAGTACTTC. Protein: CASSVGRDSYEQYF.

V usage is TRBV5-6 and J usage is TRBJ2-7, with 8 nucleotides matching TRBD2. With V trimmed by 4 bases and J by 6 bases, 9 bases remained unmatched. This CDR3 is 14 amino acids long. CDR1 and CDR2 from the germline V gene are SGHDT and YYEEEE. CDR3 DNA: TGTGCCAGCAGCCCGGGCCGGGGGGGTAGCGAGCAGTACTTC. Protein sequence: CASSPGRGGSEQYF.

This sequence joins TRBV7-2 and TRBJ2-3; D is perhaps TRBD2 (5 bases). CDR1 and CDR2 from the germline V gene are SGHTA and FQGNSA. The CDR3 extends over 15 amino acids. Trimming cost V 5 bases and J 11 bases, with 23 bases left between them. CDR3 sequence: CASSPPVAPALEQYF. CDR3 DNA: TGTGCCAGCAGCCCTCCAGTAGCGCCGGCTCTGGAGCAGTATTTT.

CDR3 sequence (DNA): TGTGCCAGCGGATCGACGACTGAAGCTTTCTTT. Its protein is CASGSTTEAFF. The V gene is TRBV5-6, the J gene TRBJ1-1; no clear D. The V and J ends lost 7 bases and 5 bases respectively, with 9 bases between them. The CDR3 is 11 residues long. Germline V CDR1 and CDR2: SGHDT, YYEEEE.

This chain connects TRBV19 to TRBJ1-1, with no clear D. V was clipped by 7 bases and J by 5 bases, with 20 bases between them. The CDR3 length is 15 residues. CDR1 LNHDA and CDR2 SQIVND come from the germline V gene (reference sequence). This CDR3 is CASTPSEVLGTEAFF. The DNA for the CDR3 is TGTGCCAGTACCCCCAGTGAGGTATTGGGAACTGAAGCTTTCTTT.

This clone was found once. The CDR3: CASSLGRAGNQPQHF. For the CDR3, the DNA is TGTGCCAGCAGCTTAGGCAGGGCGGGGAATCAGCCCCAGCATTTT. This sequence joins TRBV13 and TRBJ1-5, with D perhaps matching TRBD1 (5 bases). CDR3 length: 15 amino acids. Germline V gene lookup returns CDR1 PRHDT and CDR2 FYEKMQ (reference sequence). V gave up 0 bases and J gave up 4 bases, with 10 bases separating them.

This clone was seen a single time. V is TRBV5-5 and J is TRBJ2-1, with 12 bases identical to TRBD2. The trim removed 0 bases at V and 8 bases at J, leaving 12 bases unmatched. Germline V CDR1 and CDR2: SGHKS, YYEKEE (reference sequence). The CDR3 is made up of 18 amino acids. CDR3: CASSLAALLAGGRYEQFF. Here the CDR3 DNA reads TGTGCCAGCAGCTTGGCCGCCCTACTAGCGGGAGGAAGGTATGAGCAGTTCTTC.

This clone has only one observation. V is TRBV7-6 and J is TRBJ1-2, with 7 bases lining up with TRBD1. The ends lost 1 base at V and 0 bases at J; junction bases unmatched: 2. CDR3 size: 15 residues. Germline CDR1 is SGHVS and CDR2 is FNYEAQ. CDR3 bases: TGTGCCAGCAGCTTAGGGACAGGCCCTAACTATGGCTACACCTTC. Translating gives CASSLGTGPNYGYTF. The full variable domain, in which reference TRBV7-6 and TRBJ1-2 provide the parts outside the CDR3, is GAGVSQSPRYKVTKRGQDVALRCDPISGHVSLYWYRQALGQGPEFLTYFNYEAQQDKSGLPNDRFSAERPEGSISTLTIQRTEQRDSAMYRCASSLGTGPNYGYTFGSGTRLTVV.

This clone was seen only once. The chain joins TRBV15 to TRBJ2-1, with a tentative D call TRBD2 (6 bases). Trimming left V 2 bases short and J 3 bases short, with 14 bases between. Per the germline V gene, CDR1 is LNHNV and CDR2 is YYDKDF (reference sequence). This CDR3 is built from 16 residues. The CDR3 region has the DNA TGTGCCACCAGCAGACAGGACGGGAGTTTCTACAATGAGCAGTTCTTC. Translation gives CATSRQDGSFYNEQFF.

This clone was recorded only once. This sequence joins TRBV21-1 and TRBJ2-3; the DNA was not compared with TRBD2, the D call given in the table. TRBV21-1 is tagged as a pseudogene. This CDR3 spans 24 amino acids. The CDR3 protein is CASSKIGALAGAAITSQSTDTQYF. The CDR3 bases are TGTGCCAGCAGCAAAATAGGGGCTTTGGCGGGAGCCGCGATTACCTCTCAAAGCACAGATACGCAGTATTTT.

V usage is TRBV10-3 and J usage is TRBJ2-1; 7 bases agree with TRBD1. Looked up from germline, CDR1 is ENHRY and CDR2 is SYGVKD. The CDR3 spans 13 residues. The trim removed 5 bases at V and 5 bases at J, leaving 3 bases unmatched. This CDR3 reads CAISRGTDNEQFF. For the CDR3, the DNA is TGTGCCATCAGTAGAGGGACAGACAATGAGCAGTTCTTC.

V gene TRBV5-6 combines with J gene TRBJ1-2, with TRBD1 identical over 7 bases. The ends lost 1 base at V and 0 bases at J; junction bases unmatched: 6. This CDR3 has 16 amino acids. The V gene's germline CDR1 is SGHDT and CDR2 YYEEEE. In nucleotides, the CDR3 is TGTGCCAGCAGCTTGTTAGGGGGCCTAACTAACTATGGCTACACCTTC. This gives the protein CASSLLGGLTNYGYTF.

CDR3 sequence reads: CAGGTGSTGELFF. The CDR3 DNA is TGTGCCGGTGGGACAGGGAGCACCGGGGAGCTGTTTTTT. The V and J genes are TRBV28 and TRBJ2-2, with 9 bases aligning to TRBD1. Germline V lookup: CDR1 MDHEN, CDR2 SYDVKM. The V and J ends lost 11 bases and 4 bases, in that order; junction bases with no gene match: 5. The CDR3 consists of 13 residues.

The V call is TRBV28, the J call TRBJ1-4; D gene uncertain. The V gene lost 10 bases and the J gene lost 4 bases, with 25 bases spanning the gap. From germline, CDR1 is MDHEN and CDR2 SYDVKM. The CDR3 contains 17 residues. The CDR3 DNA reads TGTGCCACCTCGGTTTCATTCTTGGCCGATTATAATGAAAAACTGTTTTTT. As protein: CATSVSFLADYNEKLFF.

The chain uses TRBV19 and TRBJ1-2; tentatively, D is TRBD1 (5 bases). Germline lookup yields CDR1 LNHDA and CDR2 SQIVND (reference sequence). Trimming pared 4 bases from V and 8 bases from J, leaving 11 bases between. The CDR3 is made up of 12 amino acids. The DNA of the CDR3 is TGTGCCAGTAGTACCAGGGATGGCGGCTACACCTTC. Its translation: CASSTRDGGYTF.

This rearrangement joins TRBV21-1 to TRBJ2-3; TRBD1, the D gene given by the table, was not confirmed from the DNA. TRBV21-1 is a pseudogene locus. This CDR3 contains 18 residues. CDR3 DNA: TGTGCCAGCAGCAAAATTAGCACAGGGGATGCGAACACAGATACGCAGTATTTT. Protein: CASSKISTGDANTDTQYF.

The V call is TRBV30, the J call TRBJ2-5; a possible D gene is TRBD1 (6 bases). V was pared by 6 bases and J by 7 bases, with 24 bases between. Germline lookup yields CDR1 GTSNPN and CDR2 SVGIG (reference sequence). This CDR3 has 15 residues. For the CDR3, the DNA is TGTGCCTGCAGCACGGACAGAACCCAAACGGGGACCCAGTACTTC. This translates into CACSTDRTQTGTQYF.

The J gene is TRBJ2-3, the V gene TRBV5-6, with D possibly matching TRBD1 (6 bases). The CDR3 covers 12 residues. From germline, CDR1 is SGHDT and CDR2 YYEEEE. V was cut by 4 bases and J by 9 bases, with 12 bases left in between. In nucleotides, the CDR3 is TGTGCCAGCAGCCGCCGGGACACCACGCAGTATTTT. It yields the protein CASSRRDTTQYF.

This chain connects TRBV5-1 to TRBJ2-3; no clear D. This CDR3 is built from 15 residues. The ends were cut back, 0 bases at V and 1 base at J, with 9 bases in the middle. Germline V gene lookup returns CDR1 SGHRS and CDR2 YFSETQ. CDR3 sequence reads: CASSLVAKGTDTQYF. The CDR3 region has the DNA TGCGCCAGCAGCTTGGTGGCTAAAGGCACAGATACGCAGTATTTT.

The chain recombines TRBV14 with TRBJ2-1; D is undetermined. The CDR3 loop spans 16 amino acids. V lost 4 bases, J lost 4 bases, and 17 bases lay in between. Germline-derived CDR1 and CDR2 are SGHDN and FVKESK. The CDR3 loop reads CASSPPAGLEYNEQFF. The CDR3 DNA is TGTGCCAGCAGCCCACCGGCCGGGCTGGAGTACAATGAGCAGTTCTTC.

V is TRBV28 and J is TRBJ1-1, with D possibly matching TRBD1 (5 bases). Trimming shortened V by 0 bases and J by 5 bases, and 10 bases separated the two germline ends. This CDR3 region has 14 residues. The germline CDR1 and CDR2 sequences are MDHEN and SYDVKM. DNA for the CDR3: TGTGCCAGCAGTTTATGGGGGGGAGGGACTGAAGCTTTCTTT. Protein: CASSLWGGGTEAFF.

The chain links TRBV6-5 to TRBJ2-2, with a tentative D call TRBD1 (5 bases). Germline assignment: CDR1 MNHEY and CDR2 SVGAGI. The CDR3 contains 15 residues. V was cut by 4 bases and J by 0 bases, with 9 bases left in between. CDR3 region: CASSLDTPNTGELFF. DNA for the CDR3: TGTGCCAGCAGTTTGGACACCCCGAACACCGGGGAGCTGTTTTTT.

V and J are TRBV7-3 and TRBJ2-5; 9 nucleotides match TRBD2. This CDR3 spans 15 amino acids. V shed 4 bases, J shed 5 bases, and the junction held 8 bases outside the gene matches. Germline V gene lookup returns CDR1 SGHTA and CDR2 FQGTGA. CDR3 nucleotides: TGTGCCAGCAGCTCCACCGGGACTAGCTCTGAGACCCAGTACTTC. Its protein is CASSSTGTSSETQYF.

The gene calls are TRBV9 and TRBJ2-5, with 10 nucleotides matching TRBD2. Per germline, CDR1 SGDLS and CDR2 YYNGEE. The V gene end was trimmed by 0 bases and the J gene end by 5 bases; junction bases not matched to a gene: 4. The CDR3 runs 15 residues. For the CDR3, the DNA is TGTGCCAGCAGCGTAGAGGGACTAGCGTGGGAGACCCAGTACTTC. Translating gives CASSVEGLAWETQYF.

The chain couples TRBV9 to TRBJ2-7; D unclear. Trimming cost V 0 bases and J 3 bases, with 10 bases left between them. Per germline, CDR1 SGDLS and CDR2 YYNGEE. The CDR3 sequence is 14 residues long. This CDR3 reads CASSVADNVYEQYF. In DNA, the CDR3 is TGTGCCAGCAGCGTAGCCGACAACGTCTACGAGCAGTACTTC.

CDR3 loop: CASSLVTGEAFF. The CDR3 bases are TGCGCCAGCAGCTTGGTGACAGGGGAAGCTTTCTTT. The chain has TRBV5-1 and TRBJ1-1; TRBD1 matches 7 bases. V shed 0 bases, J shed 8 bases, and the junction held 1 base outside the gene matches. There are 12 residues in the CDR3. CDR1 and CDR2 from the germline V gene are SGHRS and YFSETQ. Filled out from reference TRBV5-1 and TRBJ1-1, the complete variable domain reads KAGVTQTPRYLIKTRGQQVTLSCSPISGHRSVSWYQQTPGQGLQFLFEYFSETQRNKGNFPGRFSGRQFSNSRSEMNVSTLELGDSALYLCASSLVTGEAFFGQGTRLTVV.

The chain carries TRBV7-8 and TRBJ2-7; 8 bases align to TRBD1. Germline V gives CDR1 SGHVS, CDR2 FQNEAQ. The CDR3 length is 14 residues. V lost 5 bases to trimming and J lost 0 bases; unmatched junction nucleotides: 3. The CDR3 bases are TGTGCCAGCAGCCAGGGGACAGGCTCCTACGAGCAGTACTTC. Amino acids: CASSQGTGSYEQYF.